The 24 T cell receptor beta chains below all came from one sample that was sequenced in a study of cytomegalovirus exposure and HLA in healthy donors. Sequencing was performed with immunoSEQ multiplex PCR; in TCRdb, only in-frame clones are kept and a portion is missing. The sample records about 220,000 clones, around 90% being singletons. Sequences were obtained from PBMCs. The receptor source for this set is a woman aged 18-29 years in good health and CMV-seronegative.

The chain uses TRBV9 and TRBJ2-3; D might be TRBD2 (6 bases). Looked up from germline, CDR1 is SGDLS and CDR2 is YYNGEE. CDR3 length: 16 amino acids. Trimming removed 1 base at V and 4 bases at J, with 16 bases between. The CDR3 loop is CASSVRLALGADTQYF. The CDR3 DNA sequence: TGTGCCAGCAGCGTAAGGCTAGCGCTAGGGGCAGATACGCAGTATTTT.

The V gene is TRBV18, the J gene TRBJ2-7; 7 bases are shared with TRBD2. The CDR3 totals 14 residues. Germline V CDR1 and CDR2: KGHSH, LQKENI. V trimming: 4 bases; J trimming: 3 bases; junction bases outside the gene matches: 6. In DNA, the CDR3 is TGTGCCAGCTCACGCAGCGGGACGCACTACGAGCAGTACTTC. Amino acid sequence: CASSRSGTHYEQYF.

Here the CDR3 reads CSVLNRGITDTQYF. The DNA for the CDR3 is TGCAGCGTTTTAAACAGGGGAATCACAGATACGCAGTATTTT. J is TRBJ2-3 and V is TRBV29-1; 7 bases fit TRBD1. This CDR3 spans 14 amino acids. The V and J ends lost 5 bases and 2 bases, in that order; junction bases with no gene match: 7. Looked up from germline, CDR1 is SQVTM and CDR2 is ANQGSEA.

The chain employs TRBV15 and TRBJ1-2, with D perhaps TRBD1 (5 bases). In germline, CDR1 is LNHNV, CDR2 YYDKDF (reference sequence). CDR3 length: 16 amino acids. V lost 1 base, J lost 4 bases, and 16 bases lay in between. As DNA, the CDR3 is TGTGCCACCAGCAGAGTTTCAGGGTTGTCGGGCTATGGCTACACCTTC. Its protein is CATSRVSGLSGYGYTF.

CDR3 loop: CASAPWRGGPYNEQFF. CDR3 nucleotide sequence: TGTGCCAGCGCCCCGTGGAGAGGAGGGCCTTACAATGAGCAGTTCTTC. The chain employs TRBV25-1 and TRBJ2-1; weak D call: TRBD2 (6 bases). V dropped 8 bases and J dropped 4 bases, with 21 bases sitting between them. CDR1 MGHDK and CDR2 SYGVNS come from the germline V gene. The CDR3 extends over 16 amino acids. Together with reference TRBV25-1 and TRBJ2-1, the CDR3 gives the full variable domain: EADIYQTPRYLVIGTGKKITLECSQTMGHDKMYWYQQDPGMELHLIHYSYGVNSTEKGDLSSESTVSRIRTEHFPLTLESARPSHTSQYLCASAPWRGGPYNEQFFGPGTRLTVL.

The genes are TRBV30 and TRBJ2-1; 10 bases map to TRBD1. This CDR3 is built from 14 residues. Unmatched junction bases numbered 9, after V lost 5 bases and J lost 8 bases. CDR1 and CDR2 from the germline V gene are GTSNPN and SVGIG (reference sequence). The CDR3 DNA is TGTGCCTGGCGACAGGGGGCGTTTCGGTATGAGCAGTTCTTC. Protein sequence: CAWRQGAFRYEQFF.

This sequence joins TRBV28 and TRBJ1-3, with 8 bases fitting TRBD1. V gave up 4 bases and J gave up 3 bases; unmatched junction bases: 5. Germline CDR1 and CDR2: MDHEN and SYDVKM. CDR3 length: 15 amino acids. This CDR3 is CASSSGQGNGNTIYF. The CDR3 DNA sequence: TGTGCCAGCAGTTCCGGACAGGGTAATGGAAACACCATATATTTT.

The gene calls are TRBV10-3 and TRBJ2-3; 8 bases are shared with TRBD1. This CDR3 has 13 residues. Germline V gene sequence: CDR1 ENHRY, CDR2 SYGVKD. J was trimmed by 6 bases and V by 7 bases; bases with no gene match: 6. The CDR3 is CAINYRGDDTQYF. CDR3 nucleotide sequence: TGTGCCATCAATTACAGGGGGGATGATACGCAGTATTTT.

The chain employs TRBV19 and TRBJ2-7; 14 positions match TRBD2. Germline CDR1 is LNHDA and CDR2 is SQIVND (reference sequence). This CDR3 has 17 residues. The J segment lost 5 bases and the V segment lost 4 bases, leaving 10 bases of the junction unmatched. CDR3 region: CASSTILGTSGSHEQYF. CDR3 sequence (DNA): TGTGCCAGTAGTACAATACTCGGGACTAGCGGGAGCCACGAGCAGTACTTC.

The V call is TRBV6-5, the J call TRBJ2-5, with a weak D call TRBD2 (6 bases). V dropped 9 bases and J dropped 0 bases, with 11 bases sitting between them. CDR1 MNHEY and CDR2 SVGAGI come from the germline V gene. The CDR3 is 13 amino acids. The CDR3 nucleotides are TGTGCCAGTTCCGCGGGGAACCAAGAGACCCAGTACTTC. It is translated as CASSAGNQETQYF.

This clone was found once. The CDR3: CASSYRDYNEQFF. The DNA of the CDR3 is TGTGCCAGCAGTTACCGGGACTACAATGAGCAGTTCTTC. The chain joins TRBV6-5 to TRBJ2-1; tentatively, D is TRBD2 (5 bases). CDR1 MNHEY and CDR2 SVGAGI come from the germline V gene. The CDR3 covers 13 residues. Deletions cut 2 bases from V and 3 bases from J, with 5 bases between.

The chain links TRBV5-1 to TRBJ1-2; 7 bases map to TRBD1. The CDR3 length is 14 residues. Trimming at V came to 2 bases and at J to 4 bases, leaving 5 bases not matched to a gene. Germline values: CDR1 SGHRS, CDR2 YFSETQ. For the CDR3, the DNA is TGCGCCAGCAGCTTAAACAGGGGCGGCTATGGCTACACCTTC. Translated, it gives CASSLNRGGYGYTF.

The chain links TRBV27 to TRBJ2-1; 9 nucleotides agree with TRBD1. With V trimmed by 3 bases and J by 6 bases, 12 bases remained unmatched. The CDR3 has 17 residues. CDR1 MNHEY and CDR2 SMNVEV come from the germline V gene (reference sequence). CDR3 coding DNA: TGTGCCAGCAGTTTTTATTTGGTGGGACAGGGAAGCAATGAGCAGTTCTTC. Protein sequence: CASSFYLVGQGSNEQFF.

The rearrangement links TRBV7-9 to TRBJ2-1; D ambiguous. The CDR3 spans 14 residues. CDR1 and CDR2 from the germline V gene are SEHNR and FQNEAQ (reference sequence). The V end lost 1 base, the J end lost 5 bases, and 9 bases lay between the germline ends. The CDR3 reads CASSLVQDDNEQFF. DNA for the CDR3: TGTGCCAGCAGCTTAGTCCAGGATGACAATGAGCAGTTCTTC.

The chain is built from TRBV28 and TRBJ1-5; unclear D gene. Germline-derived CDR1 and CDR2 are MDHEN and SYDVKM. Trimming shortened V by 8 bases and J by 4 bases, and 15 bases separated the two germline ends. The CDR3 covers 14 residues. In nucleotides, the CDR3 is TGTGCCAGCGAGGGCAGACGTCTTAATCAGCCCCAGCATTTT. Its translation is CASEGRRLNQPQHF.

This clone was seen only once. This sequence joins TRBV11-2 and TRBJ2-3; maybe TRBD1 (6 bases). The ends were cut back, 3 bases at V and 11 bases at J, with 21 bases in the middle. The CDR3 length is 15 residues. Germline V CDR1 and CDR2: SGHAT, FQNNGV. CDR3 sequence: CASSFPGFVRGGQYF. The CDR3 DNA reads as TGTGCCAGCAGCTTCCCGGGATTTGTGAGAGGGGGGCAGTATTTT.

This clone was counted once. CDR3: CATSRAVGQASYEQYF. The CDR3 DNA reads as TGTGCCACCAGCAGAGCGGTAGGACAGGCCTCCTACGAGCAGTACTTC. J is TRBJ2-7 and V is TRBV15, with 7 bases matching TRBD1. This CDR3 comprises 16 residues. The ends lost 1 base at V and 0 bases at J; junction bases unmatched: 6. CDR1 is LNHNV and CDR2 is YYDKDF in the germline V gene (reference sequence).

The rearrangement links TRBV27 to TRBJ2-1; a weak D match, TRBD2 (5 bases). V dropped 5 bases and J dropped 5 bases, with 19 bases sitting between them. CDR1 and CDR2 from the germline V gene are MNHEY and SMNVEV (reference sequence). This CDR3 has 16 residues. In DNA, the CDR3 is TGTGCCAGCAGTCTGCGGACGCCGGGATTCAACAATGAGCAGTTCTTC. As protein: CASSLRTPGFNNEQFF.

V usage is TRBV7-6 and J usage is TRBJ2-1; D perhaps matches TRBD1 (5 bases). V shed 8 bases and J shed 7 bases, with 18 bases lying between them. There are 14 residues in the CDR3. CDR1 and CDR2 from the germline V gene are SGHVS and FNYEAQ. The CDR3 DNA reads TGTGCCAGCTACAGCTCCAGGGTGGGTAATGAGCAGTTCTTC. This encodes CASYSSRVGNEQFF.

V usage is TRBV9 and J usage is TRBJ1-3; the D is unclear. Trimming cost V 2 bases and J 2 bases, with 11 bases left between them. The CDR3 extends over 15 amino acids. In germline, CDR1 is SGDLS, CDR2 YYNGEE. CDR3 loop: CASSVSGEPGNTIYF. The CDR3 DNA follows: TGTGCCAGCAGCGTTTCAGGCGAACCTGGAAACACCATATATTTT.

In this sample, this clone turned up a few times. The chain recombines TRBV27 with TRBJ2-7, with 7 bases that match TRBD1. The germline gives CDR1 MNHEY, CDR2 SMNVEV (reference sequence). Unmatched junction bases numbered 9, after V lost 6 bases and J lost 4 bases. This CDR3 has 14 residues. The CDR3 spells CASRPTGVKYEQYF. The CDR3 bases are TGTGCCAGCAGGCCCACAGGGGTGAAGTACGAGCAGTACTTC.

The rearrangement links TRBV28 to TRBJ2-5; 7 bases fit TRBD1. The CDR3 is 14 amino acids. J was trimmed by 2 bases and V by 5 bases; bases with no gene match: 5. The germline CDR1 and CDR2 sequences are MDHEN and SYDVKM. This chain's CDR3 is CASSPQGSQETQYF. DNA for the CDR3: TGTGCCAGCAGTCCACAGGGGTCTCAAGAGACCCAGTACTTC.

The chain employs TRBV7-6 and TRBJ2-7, with 9 bases identical to TRBD1. The V gene end was trimmed by 4 bases and the J gene end by 3 bases; junction bases not matched to a gene: 7. Germline loops: CDR1 SGHVS, CDR2 FNYEAQ. The CDR3 has 15 residues. The chain's CDR3 is CASSSPGQGLYEQYF. The CDR3 region has the DNA TGTGCCAGCAGCTCCCCGGGACAGGGCCTCTACGAGCAGTACTTC.

V gene TRBV4-1 combines with J gene TRBJ1-1, with D uncertain. There are 15 residues in the CDR3. Germline values: CDR1 MGHRA, CDR2 YSYEKL. Trimming cost V 1 base and J 5 bases, with 14 bases left between them. This CDR3 reads CASSQGSQRRTEAFF. The CDR3 DNA reads as TGCGCCAGCAGCCAAGGGAGCCAAAGGAGAACTGAAGCTTTCTTT.